These 15 T cell receptor beta chains were sequenced from one sample in a study of cytomegalovirus exposure and HLA in healthy donors. Use of 60 Vbeta and 13 Jbeta primers characterized the PCR. Sequencing used immunoSEQ multiplex PCR; TCRdb keeps in-frame clones, though not all of them. The table shows some 180,000 clones, with around four fifths occurring only once. Sample: PBMCs. These receptors came from a man younger than 35 in good health and CMV-seronegative.

The J gene is TRBJ2-7, the V gene TRBV2; tentatively, D is TRBD2 (5 bases). Germline values: CDR1 SNHLY, CDR2 FYNNEI. V lost 4 bases and J lost 2, with 9 bases in between. This CDR3 spans 13 amino acids. The CDR3 sequence: CASSGQEAYEQYF. As DNA, the CDR3 is TGTGCCAGCAGTGGGCAGGAGGCCTACGAGCAGTACTTC.

Here the CDR3 reads CASSWHPGQGKEQYF. The CDR3 nucleotides read TGTGCCAGCAGTTGGCACCCGGGACAGGGAAAAGAGCAGTACTTC. V is TRBV6-5 and J is TRBJ2-7; the match to TRBD1 covers 9 bases. The CDR3 spans 15 residues. Trimming took 4 bases from V and 7 from J; bases not matched to a gene: 11. The germline CDR1 and CDR2 sequences are MNHEY and SVGAGI.

The chain couples TRBV2 to TRBJ2-1; a possible D gene is TRBD2 (7 bases). CDR1 SNHLY and CDR2 FYNNEI come from the germline V gene. The CDR3 length is 13 residues. Between the trimmed V and J ends, which lost 7 bases and 4 bases, there was a span of 11 bases. The CDR3: CASKGGTYNEQFF. The CDR3 DNA follows: TGTGCCAGCAAGGGGGGGACTTACAATGAGCAGTTCTTC.

In its sample, this clone was seen a few times. V and J are TRBV7-9 and TRBJ2-7, with 10 bases that match TRBD1. With V trimmed by 5 bases and J by 2 bases, 3 bases remained unmatched. The germline V gene encodes CDR1 SEHNR and CDR2 FQNEAQ (reference sequence). The CDR3 is 14 amino acids. CDR3 sequence: CASSPGQGTYEQYF. The CDR3 DNA follows: TGTGCCAGCAGCCCGGGACAGGGGACCTACGAGCAGTACTTC.

The chain joins TRBV11-2 to TRBJ1-1, with D unclear. The CDR3 covers 14 residues. The germline V gene encodes CDR1 SGHAT and CDR2 FQNNGV. Trimming took 3 bases from V and 0 from J, leaving 8 bases between them. CDR3 nucleotide sequence: TGTGCCAGCAGCTTTAAGAGGTTGAACACTGAAGCTTTCTTT. It codes for CASSFKRLNTEAFF.

This clone showed up just once. CDR3 bases: TGTGCCAGCAGCTTAGTGGGCGGGGCAACCCAAGAGACCCAGTACTTC. Translated, it gives CASSLVGGATQETQYF. This chain joins TRBV7-2 and TRBJ2-5, with a tentative D call TRBD2 (6 bases). From germline, CDR1 is SGHTA and CDR2 FQGNSA. CDR3 length: 16 amino acids. V was clipped by 1 base and J by 1 base, with 13 bases between them.

The V call is TRBV2, the J call TRBJ1-2, with a tentative D call TRBD1 (5 bases). The CDR3 totals 13 residues. The germline V gene has CDR1 SNHLY and CDR2 FYNNEI. Deletions cut 4 bases from V and 4 bases from J, with 10 bases between. The CDR3 here is CASSGSGLYGYTF. The CDR3 DNA reads TGTGCCAGCAGTGGTTCAGGGCTCTATGGCTACACCTTC.

V is TRBV19 and J is TRBJ1-2; D is perhaps TRBD1 (5 bases). The CDR3 contains 13 residues. Germline assignment: CDR1 LNHDA and CDR2 SQIVND (reference sequence). The ends were cut back, 3 bases at V and 7 bases at J, with 12 bases in the middle. CDR3 in amino acids: CASSIAGSSGYTF. The DNA of the CDR3 is TGTGCCAGTAGTATTGCAGGGTCGAGTGGCTACACCTTC.

The chain employs TRBV6-6 and TRBJ2-7; 9 bases align to TRBD1. Losses at the gene ends were 7 bases for V and 3 bases for J; bases not matched to a gene: 13. The CDR3 is made up of 16 amino acids. Germline V gives CDR1 MNHNY, CDR2 SVGAGI (reference sequence). The chain's CDR3 is CASNPKQGAKSYEQYF. CDR3 nucleotide sequence: TGTGCCAGCAACCCTAAACAGGGGGCGAAGAGCTACGAGCAGTACTTC.

This rearrangement joins TRBV30 to TRBJ1-2; D uncertain. The CDR3 has 14 amino acids. Trimming took 0 bases from V and 6 from J, leaving 14 bases between them. The germline V gene encodes CDR1 GTSNPN and CDR2 SVGIG (reference sequence). CDR3: CAWSVEGRTDGYTF. The CDR3 DNA reads as TGTGCCTGGAGTGTAGAGGGCCGCACCGATGGCTACACCTTC.

The chain has TRBV5-1 and TRBJ2-1; 11 nucleotides agree with TRBD2. Germline V gene data show CDR1 as SGHRS and CDR2 as YFSETQ. Losses at the gene ends were 0 bases for V and 4 bases for J; bases not matched to a gene: 6. The CDR3 loop spans 17 amino acids. Here the CDR3 reads CASSLALLAGDYNEQFF. The CDR3 coding sequence is TGCGCCAGCAGCTTGGCACTACTAGCGGGGGATTACAATGAGCAGTTCTTC.

Ten or more counts support this clone. This chain links TRBV5-1 with TRBJ1-4; TRBD1 matches at 9 bases. V shed 8 bases, J shed 5 bases, and the junction held 4 bases outside the gene matches. The CDR3 is made up of 13 amino acids. Germline V gene sequence: CDR1 SGHRS, CDR2 YFSETQ. The CDR3 nucleotides read TGCGCCAGTCACAGGGGGCCCAATGAAAAACTGTTTTTT. Its translation: CASHRGPNEKLFF.

J is TRBJ1-2 and V is TRBV4-2; 7 bases match TRBD1. Trimming at V came to 1 base and at J to 8 bases, leaving 10 bases not matched to a gene. This CDR3 has 15 amino acids. CDR1 is LGHNA and CDR2 is YNFKEQ in the germline V gene. The CDR3 here is CASSQGGQGDGGYTF. CDR3 coding DNA: TGTGCCAGCAGCCAAGGGGGGCAGGGGGATGGGGGCTACACCTTC.

The chain joins TRBV14 to TRBJ2-5; TRBD2 matches 8 bases. The CDR3 covers 16 residues. Germline V gene lookup returns CDR1 SGHDN and CDR2 FVKESK. J lost 2 bases, V lost 1 base, and 6 bases had no gene match. The CDR3 sequence is CASSQGAGAPQETQYF. CDR3 nucleotides: TGTGCCAGCAGCCAAGGAGCGGGGGCGCCACAAGAGACCCAGTACTTC.

The chain employs TRBV11-2 and TRBJ2-7, with D possibly matching TRBD1 (5 bases). The germline gives CDR1 SGHAT, CDR2 FQNNGV. V lost 5 bases to trimming and J lost 3 bases, with 11 bases between them. The CDR3 length is 13 residues. As DNA, the CDR3 is TGTGCCAGCAGCGCCGAGACAGTCTACGAGCAGTACTTC. As protein: CASSAETVYEQYF.